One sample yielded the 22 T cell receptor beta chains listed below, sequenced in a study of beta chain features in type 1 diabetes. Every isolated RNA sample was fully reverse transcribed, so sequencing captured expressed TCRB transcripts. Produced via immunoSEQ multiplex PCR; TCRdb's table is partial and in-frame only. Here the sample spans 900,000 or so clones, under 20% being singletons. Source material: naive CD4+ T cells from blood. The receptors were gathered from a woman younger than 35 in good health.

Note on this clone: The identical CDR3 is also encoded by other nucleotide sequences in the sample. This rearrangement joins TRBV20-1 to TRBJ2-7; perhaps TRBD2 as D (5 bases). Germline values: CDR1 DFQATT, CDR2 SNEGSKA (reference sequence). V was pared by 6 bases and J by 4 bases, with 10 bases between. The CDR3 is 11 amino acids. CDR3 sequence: CSADTRYEQYF. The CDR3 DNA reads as TGCAGTGCGGATACTAGGTACGAGCAGTACTTC.

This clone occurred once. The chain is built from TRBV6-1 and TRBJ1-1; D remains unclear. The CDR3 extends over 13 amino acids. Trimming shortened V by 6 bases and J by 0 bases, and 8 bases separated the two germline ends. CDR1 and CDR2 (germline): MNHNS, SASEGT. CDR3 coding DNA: TGTGCCAGCAGGACATATCTGAACACTGAAGCTTTCTTT. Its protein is CASRTYLNTEAFF.

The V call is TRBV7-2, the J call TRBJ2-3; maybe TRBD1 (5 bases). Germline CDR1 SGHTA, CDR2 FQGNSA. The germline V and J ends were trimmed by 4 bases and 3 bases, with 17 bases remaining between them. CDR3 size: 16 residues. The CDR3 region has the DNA TGTGCCAGCAGCTCCCAGGGCAAACTTCTTACAGATACGCAGTATTTT. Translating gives CASSSQGKLLTDTQYF. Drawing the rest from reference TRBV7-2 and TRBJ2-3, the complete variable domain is GAGVSQSPSNKVTEKGKDVELRCDPISGHTALYWYRQSLGQGLEFLIYFQGNSAPDKSGLPSDRFSAERTGGSVSTLTIQRTQQEDSAVYLCASSSQGKLLTDTQYFGPGTRLTVL.

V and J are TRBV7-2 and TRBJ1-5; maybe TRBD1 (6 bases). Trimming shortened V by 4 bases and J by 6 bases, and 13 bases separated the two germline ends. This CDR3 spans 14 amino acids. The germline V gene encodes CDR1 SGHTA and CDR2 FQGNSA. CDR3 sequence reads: CASSSRGGAQPQHF. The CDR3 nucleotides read TGTGCCAGCAGCTCCAGGGGTGGGGCTCAGCCCCAGCATTTT.

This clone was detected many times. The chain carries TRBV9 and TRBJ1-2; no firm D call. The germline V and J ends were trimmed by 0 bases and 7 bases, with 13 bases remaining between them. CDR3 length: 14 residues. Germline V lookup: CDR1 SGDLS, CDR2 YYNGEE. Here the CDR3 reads CASSVAGRSGGYTF. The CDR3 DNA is TGTGCCAGCAGCGTAGCGGGCCGCTCTGGTGGCTACACCTTC.

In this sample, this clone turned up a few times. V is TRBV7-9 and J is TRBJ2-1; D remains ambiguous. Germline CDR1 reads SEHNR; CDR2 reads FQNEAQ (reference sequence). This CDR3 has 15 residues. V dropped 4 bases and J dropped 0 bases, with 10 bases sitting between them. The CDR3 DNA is TGTGCCAGCAGCTCAACCTGGGGCTCCTACAATGAGCAGTTCTTC. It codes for CASSSTWGSYNEQFF.

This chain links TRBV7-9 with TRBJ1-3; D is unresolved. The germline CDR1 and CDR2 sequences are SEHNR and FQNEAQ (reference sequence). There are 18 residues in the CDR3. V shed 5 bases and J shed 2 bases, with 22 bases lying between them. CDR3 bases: TGTGCCAGCAGCAGGGCCACGAGAGGGCTGAGGCCTGGAAACACCATATATTTT. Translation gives CASSRATRGLRPGNTIYF. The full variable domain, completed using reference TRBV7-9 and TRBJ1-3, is DTGVSQNPRHKITKRGQNVTFRCDPISEHNRLYWYRQTLGQGPEFLTYFQNEAQLEKSRLLSDRFSAERPKGSFSTLEIQRTEQGDSAMYLCASSRATRGLRPGNTIYFGEGSWLTVV.

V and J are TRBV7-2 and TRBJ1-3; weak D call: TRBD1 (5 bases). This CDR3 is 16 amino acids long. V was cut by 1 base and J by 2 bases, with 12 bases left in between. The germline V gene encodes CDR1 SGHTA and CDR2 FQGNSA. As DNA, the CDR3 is TGTGCCAGCAGCTTAGGGCGGGGGGTTACTGGAAACACCATATATTTT. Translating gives CASSLGRGVTGNTIYF.

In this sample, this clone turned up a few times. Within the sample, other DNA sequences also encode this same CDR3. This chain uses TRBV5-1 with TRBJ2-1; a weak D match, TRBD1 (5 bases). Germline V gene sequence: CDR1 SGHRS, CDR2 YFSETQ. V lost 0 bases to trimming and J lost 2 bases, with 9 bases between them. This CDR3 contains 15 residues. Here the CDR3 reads CASSLVQGTYNEQFF. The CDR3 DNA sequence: TGCGCCAGCAGCTTGGTCCAGGGAACCTACAATGAGCAGTTCTTC.

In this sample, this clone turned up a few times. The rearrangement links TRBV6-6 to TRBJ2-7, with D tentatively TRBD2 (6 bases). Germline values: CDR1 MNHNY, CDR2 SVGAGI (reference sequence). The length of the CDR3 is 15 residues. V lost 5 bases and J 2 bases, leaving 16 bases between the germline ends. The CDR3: CASSGVRERPYEQYF. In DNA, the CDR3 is TGTGCCAGCAGTGGCGTACGGGAGCGGCCCTACGAGCAGTACTTC.

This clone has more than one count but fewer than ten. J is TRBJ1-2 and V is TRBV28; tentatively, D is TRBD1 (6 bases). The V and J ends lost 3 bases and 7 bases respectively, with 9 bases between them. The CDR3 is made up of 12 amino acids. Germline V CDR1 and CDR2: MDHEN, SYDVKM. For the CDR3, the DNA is TGTGCCAGCAGTTTTCAGGGGCTTGGCTACACCTTC. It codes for CASSFQGLGYTF.

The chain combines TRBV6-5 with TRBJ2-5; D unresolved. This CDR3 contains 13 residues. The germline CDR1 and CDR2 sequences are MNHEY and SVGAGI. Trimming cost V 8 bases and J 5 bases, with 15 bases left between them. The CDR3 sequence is CASFVALGETQYF. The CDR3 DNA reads TGTGCCAGCTTCGTGGCTTTGGGCGAGACCCAGTACTTC.

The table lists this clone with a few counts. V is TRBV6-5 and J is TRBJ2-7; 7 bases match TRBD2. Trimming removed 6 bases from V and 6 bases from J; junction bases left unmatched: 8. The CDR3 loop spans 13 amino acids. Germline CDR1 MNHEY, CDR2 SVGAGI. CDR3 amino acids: CASSRAGTSEQYF. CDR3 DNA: TGTGCCAGCAGCCGAGCGGGGACGTCCGAGCAGTACTTC.

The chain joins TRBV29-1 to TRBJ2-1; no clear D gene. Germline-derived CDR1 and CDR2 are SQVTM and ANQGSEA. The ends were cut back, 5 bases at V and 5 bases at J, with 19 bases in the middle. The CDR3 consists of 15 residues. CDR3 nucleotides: TGCAGCGTTCGGGCCGGGTCATCTTCAAACAATGAGCAGTTCTTC. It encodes CSVRAGSSSNNEQFF.

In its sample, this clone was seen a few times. The CDR3 region has the DNA TGTGCCAGCAGTTATGGGGTAGCCCCGAACACCGGGGAGCTGTTTTTT. Translating gives CASSYGVAPNTGELFF. The V and J genes are TRBV6-5 and TRBJ2-2; D remains ambiguous. The ends were cut back, 3 bases at V and 0 bases at J, with 11 bases in the middle. The CDR3 contains 16 residues. The V gene's germline CDR1 is MNHEY and CDR2 SVGAGI.

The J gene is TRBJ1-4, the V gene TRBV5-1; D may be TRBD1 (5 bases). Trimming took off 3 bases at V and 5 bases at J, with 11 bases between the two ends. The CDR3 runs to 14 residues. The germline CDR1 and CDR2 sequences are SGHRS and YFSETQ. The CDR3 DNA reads TGCGCCAGCAGCTGGGAGGCAGGGAATGAAAAACTGTTTTTT. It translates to CASSWEAGNEKLFF.

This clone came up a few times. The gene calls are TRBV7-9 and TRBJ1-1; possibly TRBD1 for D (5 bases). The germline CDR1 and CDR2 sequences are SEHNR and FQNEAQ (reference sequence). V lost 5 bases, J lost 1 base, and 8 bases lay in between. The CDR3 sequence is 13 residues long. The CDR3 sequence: CASSTRENTEAFF. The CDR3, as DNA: TGTGCCAGCAGCACCAGGGAGAACACTGAAGCTTTCTTT.

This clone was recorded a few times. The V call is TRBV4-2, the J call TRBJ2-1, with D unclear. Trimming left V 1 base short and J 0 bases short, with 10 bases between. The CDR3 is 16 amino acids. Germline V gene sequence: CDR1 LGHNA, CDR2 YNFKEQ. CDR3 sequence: CASSQVLIISYNEQFF. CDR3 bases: TGTGCCAGCAGCCAAGTGTTGATAATCTCCTACAATGAGCAGTTCTTC.

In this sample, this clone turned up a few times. CDR3: CASSHRQGAVITEAFF. The CDR3 DNA sequence: TGTGCCAGCAGCCATCGACAGGGGGCGGTGATCACTGAAGCTTTCTTT. The V gene is TRBV27, the J gene TRBJ1-1; 10 nucleotides match TRBD1. Germline CDR1 MNHEY, CDR2 SMNVEV (reference sequence). The CDR3 totals 16 residues. Trimming cost V 6 bases and J 4 bases; bases outside gene matches: 11.

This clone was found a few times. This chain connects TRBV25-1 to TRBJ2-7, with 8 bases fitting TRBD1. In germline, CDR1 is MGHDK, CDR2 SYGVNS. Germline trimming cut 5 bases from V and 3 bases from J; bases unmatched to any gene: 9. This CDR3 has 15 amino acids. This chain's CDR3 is CASSPSGTGSYEQYF. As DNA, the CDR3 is TGTGCCAGCAGTCCATCCGGGACAGGAAGCTACGAGCAGTACTTC.

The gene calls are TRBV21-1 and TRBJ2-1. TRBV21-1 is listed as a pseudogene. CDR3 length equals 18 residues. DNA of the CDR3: TGTGCCAGCAGCAAAGTGGGGACCCGCCCCAGCTCCTACAATGAGCAGTTCTTC. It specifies CASSKVGTRPSSYNEQFF.

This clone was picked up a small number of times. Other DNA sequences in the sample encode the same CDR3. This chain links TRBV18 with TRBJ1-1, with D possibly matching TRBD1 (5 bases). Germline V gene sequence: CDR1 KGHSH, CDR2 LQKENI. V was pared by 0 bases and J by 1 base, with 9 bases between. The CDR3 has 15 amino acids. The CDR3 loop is CASSPPGRPNTEAFF. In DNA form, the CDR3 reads TGTGCCAGCTCACCACCGGGACGTCCGAACACTGAAGCTTTCTTT.